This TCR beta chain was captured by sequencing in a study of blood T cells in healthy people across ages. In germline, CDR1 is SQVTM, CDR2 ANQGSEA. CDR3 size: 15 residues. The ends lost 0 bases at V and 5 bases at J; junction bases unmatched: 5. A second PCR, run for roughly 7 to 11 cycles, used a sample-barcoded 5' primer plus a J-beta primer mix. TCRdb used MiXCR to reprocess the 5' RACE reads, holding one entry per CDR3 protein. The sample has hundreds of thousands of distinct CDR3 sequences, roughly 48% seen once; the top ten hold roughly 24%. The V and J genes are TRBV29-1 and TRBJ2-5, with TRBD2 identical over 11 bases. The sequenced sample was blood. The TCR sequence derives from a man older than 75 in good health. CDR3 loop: CSVEDPSGGRETQYF. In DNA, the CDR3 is TGCAGCGTTGAAGATCCTAGCGGGGGGCGGGAGACCCAGTACTTC.